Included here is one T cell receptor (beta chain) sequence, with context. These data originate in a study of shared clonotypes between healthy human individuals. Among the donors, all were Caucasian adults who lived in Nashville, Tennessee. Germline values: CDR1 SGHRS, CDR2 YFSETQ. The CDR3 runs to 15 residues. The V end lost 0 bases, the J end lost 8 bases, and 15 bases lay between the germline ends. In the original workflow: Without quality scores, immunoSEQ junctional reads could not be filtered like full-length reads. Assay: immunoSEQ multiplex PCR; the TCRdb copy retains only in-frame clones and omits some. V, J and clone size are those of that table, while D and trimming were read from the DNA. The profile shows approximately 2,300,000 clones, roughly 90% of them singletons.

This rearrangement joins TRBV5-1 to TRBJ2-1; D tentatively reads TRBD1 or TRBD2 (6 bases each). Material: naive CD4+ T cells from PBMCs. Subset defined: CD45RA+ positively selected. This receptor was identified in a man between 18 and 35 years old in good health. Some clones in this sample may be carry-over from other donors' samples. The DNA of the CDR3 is TGCGCCAGCAGCTTGGTAGGGACCGGGGGCGATGAGCAGTTCTTC. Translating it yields CASSLVGTGGDEQFF.